The source of this TCR beta chain is a study of OX40 agonist ivuxolimab in advanced cancers. Overall study: Prior anti-PD-1, anti-PD-L1 or anti-CTLA-4 therapy did not bar entry, and approximately 43% had some.

CDR1 is SGHNT and CDR2 is YENEEA in the germline V gene. The CDR3 contains 12 residues. Trimming stripped 5 bases from V and 2 bases from J, with 5 bases between. Sequencing used immunoSEQ multiplex PCR; TCRdb keeps in-frame clones, though not all of them. This table has more than 60,000 clones, over 75% appearing once. Source: CD4+ or CD8+ T cells sorted from blood, taken in a trial of the OX40 agonist ivuxolimab. V is TRBV11-3 and J is TRBJ2-3; D is unclear. The receptor's source is an adult with an advanced solid tumor such as melanoma, head and neck, liver or kidney cancer. This chain's CDR3 is CASSPNTDTQYF. The CDR3 nucleotides read TGTGCCAGCAGCCCAAACACAGATACGCAGTATTTT.